These T cell receptor beta chains were read from a single sample in a study of OX40 agonist ivuxolimab in advanced cancers. Only in-frame clones appear in the TCRdb table, and some are missing; sequencing was by immunoSEQ multiplex PCR. The sample has 40,000 to 45,000 clones; about 81% are singletons. This material consisted of CD4+ or CD8+ T cells sorted from blood, taken in a trial of the OX40 agonist ivuxolimab. These receptors came from an adult with an advanced solid tumor such as melanoma, head and neck, liver or kidney cancer. The CDR3 runs from the conserved cysteine through the conserved F or W. D genes are given only for firm matches. Some rows have no size entry. The others give once, few or many, or a class for an expanded clone.

j_gene	v_gene	abundance	d_gene	CDR3nt	CDR3aa
TRBJ2-3	TRBV7-8	.	.	TGTGCCAGCAGCCTACGGCGAACTAGCACAGATACGCAGTATTTT	CASSLRRTSTDTQYF
TRBJ1-2	TRBV5-4	few	TRBD1	TGTGCCAGCAGCTTGGCGGGTAGGGGGCGCTATGGCTACACCTTC	CASSLAGRGRYGYTF
TRBJ1-4	TRBV4-2	.	TRBD1	TGTGCCAGCAGCCCCGGGACAGGGGGTAGGAATGAAAAACTGTTTTTT	CASSPGTGGRNEKLFF
TRBJ2-7	TRBV15	.	.	TGTGCCACCAGGGAGGGATGGGGTTACGAGCAGTACTTC	CATREGWGYEQYF
TRBJ2-1	TRBV29-1	.	.	TGCAGCGTTGGAGGCCCAGGCTACAATGAGCAGTTCTTC	CSVGGPGYNEQFF
TRBJ2-7	TRBV5-6	.	TRBD2	TGTGCCAGTAGCTTGCGGCTAGCGGGAGGCCGGGAGCAGTACTTC	CASSLRLAGGREQYF
TRBJ1-2	TRBV19	.	.	TGTGCCAGTAGTATTTGGGGTCGAGGCCTTTCTAACTATGGCTACACCTTC	CASSIWGRGLSNYGYTF
TRBJ2-3	TRBV18	.	.	TGTGCCAGCTCACCCACCGCGCAGGGCTCAGATACGCAGTATTTT	CASSPTAQGSDTQYF
TRBJ2-3	TRBV2	.	TRBD2	TGTGCCAGCCAGGCTAGCGGGAGCACAGATACGCAGTATTTT	CASQASGSTDTQYF
TRBJ2-5	TRBV18	.	TRBD2	TGTGCCAGCTCACCCGGGAGGATGACCCAGTACTTC	CASSPGRMTQYF
TRBJ1-5	TRBV30	.	TRBD1	TGTGCCTGGAGTAGGGGGCTTTATCAGCCCCAGCATTTT	CAWSRGLYQPQHF
TRBJ1-2	TRBV5-4	few	.	TGTGCCAGCTCATTCCGTGGAGCTAACTATGGCTACACCTTC	CASSFRGANYGYTF
TRBJ2-7	TRBV7-2	.	TRBD1	TGTGCCAGCAGCCCCCGGGACAGGGGCGAGCAGTACTTC	CASSPRDRGEQYF
TRBJ1-3	TRBV7-6	few	.	TGTGCCAGCAGCTCATGGGGTGGGCCCTCTGGAAACACCATATATTTT	CASSSWGGPSGNTIYF
TRBJ2-1	TRBV19	.	.	TGTGCCAGTAGTTTAGAATTGACAGGTGCCTACAATGAGCAGTTCTTC	CASSLELTGAYNEQFF
TRBJ2-7	TRBV5-5	.	.	TGTGCCAGCAGCCGAGCACCGACAGGAACCTCCTACGAGCAGTACTTC	CASSRAPTGTSYEQYF
TRBJ2-3	TRBV6-6	few	TRBD2	TGTGCCAGCAGGATGACTAGCGGATCAGATACGCAGTATTTT	CASRMTSGSDTQYF
TRBJ1-5	TRBV5-6	.	TRBD1	TGTGCCAGCAGCTACTTAACAGGGGCTCTGGGCAATCAGCCCCAGCATTTT	CASSYLTGALGNQPQHF
TRBJ1-1	TRBV2	.	.	TGTGCCAGCAGTGAATTAACAGAACAAGCTTTCTTT	CASSELTEQAFF
TRBJ1-2	TRBV27	.	.	TGTGCCAGCAGTTTAGATGGCATTCCTAACTATGGCTACACCTTC	CASSLDGIPNYGYTF
TRBJ2-7	TRBV27	.	.	TGTGCCAGCAGTTTCGTAAATTCCAGGGACGAGCAGTACTTC	CASSFVNSRDEQYF
TRBJ1-1	TRBV5-4	.	.	TGTGCCAGCAGCAGAACAGGAAACATGAACACTGAAGCTTTCTTT	CASSRTGNMNTEAFF
TRBJ2-3	TRBV19	.	TRBD2	TGTGCCAGTAGTCAAGTAGCGGGAAAGGCAGATACGCAGTATTTT	CASSQVAGKADTQYF
TRBJ2-3	TRBV7-9	.	TRBD2	TGTGCCAGCAGCCACGCCTCCGGGACTAGCGGGAGCACAGATACGCAGTATTTT	CASSHASGTSGSTDTQYF